These T cell receptor beta chains were read from a single sample in a study of PD-1 and CTLA-4 blockade in melanoma. Sequenced by immunoSEQ multiplex PCR; TCRdb stores in-frame clones only, minus some. This sample has about 31,000 clones; about 85% occur once, and the top ten carry more than 5.5%. The source was CD8+ T cells from peripheral blood, collected from a patient given anti-PD-1 treatment. The receptors stem from a human donor with melanoma. Each CDR3 is given with its conserved first and last residue. Each record gives: CDR3 protein, V gene, D gene, J gene. A D gene is named only where the DNA matches it firmly.

CDR3: CASSPYEGLNTEAFF
V: TRBV9
D: .
J: TRBJ1-1

CDR3: CASSQESGVSYEQYF
V: TRBV4-2
D: TRBD2
J: TRBJ2-7

CDR3: CASSQSGGGGTQYF
V: TRBV4-1
D: TRBD2
J: TRBJ2-3

CDR3: CASSLGQVRNQPQHF
V: TRBV28
D: TRBD1
J: TRBJ1-5

CDR3: CASSELGNTIYF
V: TRBV25-1
D: .
J: TRBJ1-3

CDR3: CASSPEGGYYEQYF
V: TRBV7-8
D: .
J: TRBJ2-7

CDR3: CASIKATEAFF
V: TRBV27
D: .
J: TRBJ1-1

CDR3: CASSGTQGDFYGYTF
V: TRBV3-1/TRBV3-2
D: .
J: TRBJ1-2

CDR3: CASSFDMTGYNEQFF
V: TRBV7-9
D: TRBD1
J: TRBJ2-1

CDR3: CASNYDSPWAGNTIYF
V: TRBV5-1
D: .
J: TRBJ1-3

CDR3: CASSLGNSPLHF
V: TRBV27
D: .
J: TRBJ1-6

CDR3: CASSDSRQGADTQYF
V: TRBV6-4
D: TRBD1
J: TRBJ2-3

CDR3: CASSITANTEAFF
V: TRBV19
D: .
J: TRBJ1-1

CDR3: CASSLLLNSNQPQHF
V: TRBV19
D: .
J: TRBJ1-5

CDR3: CASIQDRDTEAFF
V: TRBV28
D: TRBD1
J: TRBJ1-1

CDR3: CASSPRPPRILSYNEQFF
V: TRBV4-3
D: .
J: TRBJ2-1

CDR3: CASSSHLGDTQYF
V: TRBV11-2
D: .
J: TRBJ2-3

CDR3: CASSHLGGGTEAFF
V: TRBV3-1/TRBV3-2
D: .
J: TRBJ1-1

CDR3: CATSRGFGGTEAFF
V: TRBV15
D: .
J: TRBJ1-1

CDR3: CASSEGGTQYSYEQYF
V: TRBV2
D: .
J: TRBJ2-7

CDR3: CASSVTSGGQGTQYF
V: TRBV9
D: TRBD2
J: TRBJ2-5

CDR3: CASRGVGAAVELFF
V: TRBV7-9
D: .
J: TRBJ1-4

CDR3: CASSPSGVAQYF
V: TRBV7-9
D: .
J: TRBJ2-3

CDR3: CASSEGVLAEAFF
V: TRBV6-1
D: .
J: TRBJ1-1

CDR3: CASKGGGQPQHF
V: TRBV2
D: .
J: TRBJ1-5

CDR3: CASRDRVQETQYF
V: TRBV19
D: TRBD1
J: TRBJ2-5

CDR3: CASSTWDSPYEQYF
V: TRBV19
D: TRBD1
J: TRBJ2-7

CDR3: CASTGGGYYGYTF
V: TRBV9
D: .
J: TRBJ1-2

CDR3: CASSLPRPPQHF
V: TRBV28
D: .
J: TRBJ1-5

CDR3: CASSYSMGEAFF
V: TRBV6-5
D: .
J: TRBJ1-1

CDR3: CASTRWAGYTF
V: TRBV23-1
D: .
J: TRBJ1-2

CDR3: CASSTRGWDTEAFF
V: TRBV7-9
D: .
J: TRBJ1-1

CDR3: CASSDTEGQNYGYTF
V: TRBV6-1
D: TRBD1
J: TRBJ1-2

CDR3: CASSLASRGEQYF
V: TRBV5-1
D: .
J: TRBJ2-7

CDR3: CASSPRVNTEAFF
V: TRBV7-8
D: .
J: TRBJ1-1

CDR3: CASSQEETPYNEQFF
V: TRBV4-1
D: .
J: TRBJ2-1